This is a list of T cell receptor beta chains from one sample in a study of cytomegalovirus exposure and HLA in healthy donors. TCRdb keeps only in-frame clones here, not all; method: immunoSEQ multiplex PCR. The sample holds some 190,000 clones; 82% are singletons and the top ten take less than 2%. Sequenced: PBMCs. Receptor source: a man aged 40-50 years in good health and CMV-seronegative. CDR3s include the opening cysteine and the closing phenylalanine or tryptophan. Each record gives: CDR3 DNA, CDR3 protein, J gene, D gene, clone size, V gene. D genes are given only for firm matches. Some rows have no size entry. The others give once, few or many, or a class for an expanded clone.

TGTGCCAGCAGTTACCCCAACAGGGTCGAGCAGTACTTC CASSYPNRVEQYF TRBJ2-7 . . TRBV6-5
TGTGCCAGCAGGATACAGGATGAGCAGTTCTTC CASRIQDEQFF TRBJ2-1 . . TRBV6-1
TGTGCCAGCAGTTACCGTCGGGGATTCCAAGAGACCCAGTACTTC CASSYRRGFQETQYF TRBJ2-5 . . TRBV6-5
TGTGCCAGCAGCTTAGGCAGTACCGGGGAGCTGTTTTTT CASSLGSTGELFF TRBJ2-2 . . TRBV7-9
TGTGCCAGCAGCCCCGGGACTAGATATACCGGGGAGCTGTTTTTT CASSPGTRYTGELFF TRBJ2-2 TRBD2 . TRBV5-4
TGTGCCAGCAGCCCCGGCCCCCTGGGGCCGTACATTCAGTACTTC CASSPGPLGPYIQYF TRBJ2-4 . . TRBV7-2
TGTGCCAGCAGCGTTGACAGCCTATCCTACGAGCAGTACTTC CASSVDSLSYEQYF TRBJ2-7 . . TRBV9
TGTGCCAGCAGCGTAGTACAGTGGTCCTACGAGCAGTACTTC CASSVVQWSYEQYF TRBJ2-7 . once TRBV7-9
TGTGCCAGCAGCCTTCTTGTTTCCACCGGGGAGCTGTTTTTT CASSLLVSTGELFF TRBJ2-2 . few TRBV9
TGTGCCAGCAGTTACTCGGGACAGGGGGCTCAGGAGCAGTACTTC CASSYSGQGAQEQYF TRBJ2-7 TRBD1 . TRBV6-5
TGTGCCAGCACCCCAGCGCCATTTTTGATTACCTCTGGAAACACCATATATTTT CASTPAPFLITSGNTIYF TRBJ1-3 . . TRBV2
TGTGCCAGCAGCGAGAAGGAGGGCCCCGGGGAGCTGTTTTTT CASSEKEGPGELFF TRBJ2-2 . . TRBV5-4
TGTGCCAGCAGTTTCTCCCCCGCGACCTACGAGCAGTACTTC CASSFSPATYEQYF TRBJ2-7 . . TRBV27
TGTGCCAGCTCACTTTACGGGACTAGCGGCTACGAGCAGTACTTC CASSLYGTSGYEQYF TRBJ2-7 TRBD2 . TRBV18
TGTGCCAGCCGCCTCGGGAGGGGCGCGGTCAATGAGCAGTTCTTC CASRLGRGAVNEQFF TRBJ2-1 TRBD2 . TRBV27
TGTGCCAGCACAATCTACAGGGATTACGAGCAGTACTTC CASTIYRDYEQYF TRBJ2-7 . . TRBV18
TGTGCCAGCAGCCCCGGACAGGGGACCTACGAGCAGTACTTC CASSPGQGTYEQYF TRBJ2-7 TRBD1 . TRBV7-9
TGTGCCAGCAGCTTGGTGGGGACAGGGGGCGCTGGCTACACCTTC CASSLVGTGGAGYTF TRBJ1-2 TRBD1 . TRBV5-6
TGCGCCAGCAGCGTAGGGGGGGCCTCCAATGAGCAGTTCTTC CASSVGGASNEQFF TRBJ2-1 . once TRBV5-1
TGCAGCGTTGGGGCTGGAGATACGCAGTATTTT CSVGAGDTQYF TRBJ2-3 . . TRBV29-1
TGCAGCGTCCCAGAATTAAACCTCTATGGCTACACCTTC CSVPELNLYGYTF TRBJ1-2 . . TRBV29-1
TGTGCCAGTAGTATCTACTGGACAGGGAGGACCGGGGAGCTGTTTTTT CASSIYWTGRTGELFF TRBJ2-2 TRBD1 few TRBV19
TGTGCCAGCAGTTTATTCGGCGGGAGGGCTTACAATGAGCAGTTCTTC CASSLFGGRAYNEQFF TRBJ2-1 TRBD2 . TRBV28
TGTGCCAGCAGCTTTGGGCCGAATCTACAGGGGGCGGGGGATCAGCCCCAGCATTTT CASSFGPNLQGAGDQPQHF TRBJ1-5 TRBD1 once TRBV5-5
TGTGCCAGCAGCCCGGGACAGGGTGGCACAGATACGCAGTATTTT CASSPGQGGTDTQYF TRBJ2-3 TRBD1 . TRBV7-3